This passage covers 20 T cell receptor beta chains from one sample sequenced in a study of HIV-infected patients and healthy controls. No cell fractionation was done, so the repertoire covers all unsorted peripheral blood T cells. cDNA was made from approximately 0.55 ug RNA using alpha and beta constant primers. Separate chain-specific third strand synthesis with multiplexing indices produced the alpha and beta libraries. TCRdb re-derived calls from the 5' RACE reads in MiXCR, one entry per CDR3 protein. Among 12,000 or so distinct CDR3 sequences listed, less than 10% were seen once. Sequencing used blood, obtained before antiretroviral therapy. These receptor sequences come from an adult with HIV infection. The donor label of this sample is uncertain.

This clonotype was counted ten times or more. CDR3 in amino acids: CASSASPGHGSTGELFF. The DNA of the CDR3 is TGTGCCAGCAGTGCCTCCCCGGGACACGGGAGCACCGGGGAGCTGTTTTTT. The chain has TRBV6-1 and TRBJ2-2; D may be TRBD1 or TRBD2 (6 bases each). Looked up from germline, CDR1 is MNHNS and CDR2 is SASEGT. V was clipped by 4 bases and J by 4 bases, with 19 bases between them. The CDR3 is made up of 17 amino acids.

This clonotype was picked up many times. The J gene is TRBJ2-1, the V gene TRBV7-9, with TRBD2 matching over 10 bases. The trim removed 10 bases at V and 8 bases at J, leaving 8 bases unmatched. CDR1 is SEHNR, CDR2 FQNEAQ, per germline (reference sequence). The CDR3 covers 13 residues. The CDR3 sequence is CATSSGTSDEQFF. The DNA for the CDR3 is TGTGCCACCTCATCCGGGACTAGCGATGAGCAGTTCTTC.

The chain carries TRBV24-1 and TRBJ2-3; D perhaps matches TRBD2 (5 bases). CDR3 length equals 16 residues. V lost 6 bases and J 2 bases, leaving 17 bases between the germline ends. CDR1 KGHDR and CDR2 SFDVKD come from the germline V gene. CDR3: CATSPGSKNPTDTQYF. The DNA for the CDR3 is TGTGCCACCAGTCCGGGATCCAAGAACCCCACAGATACGCAGTATTTT.

This clonotype was seen a single time. This chain joins TRBV20-1 and TRBJ2-3; 12 nucleotides agree with TRBD2. The trim removed 0 bases at V and 4 bases at J, leaving 14 bases unmatched. Germline assignment: CDR1 DFQATT and CDR2 SNEGSKA (reference sequence). The CDR3 runs 19 residues. CDR3 sequence: CSARDLGASGGAFPDTQYF. The CDR3 nucleotides are TGCAGTGCTAGAGATCTAGGGGCTAGCGGGGGGGCATTCCCAGATACGCAGTATTTT.

There are many counts of this clonotype. The chain carries TRBV18 and TRBJ1-2; D might be TRBD1 (6 bases). The CDR3 loop spans 13 amino acids. Germline loops: CDR1 KGHSH, CDR2 LQKENI. The V end was cut by 4 bases, the J end by 6 bases, with 12 bases between. Written as DNA, the CDR3 is TGTGCCAGCTCACTTGACGGGGGGCATGGCTACACCTTC. This gives the protein CASSLDGGHGYTF.

This clonotype was detected ten times or more. The chain links TRBV5-6 to TRBJ2-7, with TRBD1 matching over 8 bases. Germline V CDR1 and CDR2: SGHDT, YYEEEE. CDR3 length: 14 amino acids. The trim removed 0 bases at V and 4 bases at J, leaving 3 bases unmatched. The CDR3 sequence is CASSLGQGAYEQYF. Here the CDR3 DNA reads TGTGCCAGCAGCTTGGGGCAGGGGGCGTACGAGCAGTACTTC.

This clonotype was observed many times. The rearrangement links TRBV2 to TRBJ1-1; 8 bases are shared with TRBD1. CDR3 size: 14 residues. From germline, CDR1 is SNHLY and CDR2 FYNNEI. V shed 8 bases and J 5 bases; nucleotides not matched to a gene: 10. CDR3 residues: CASVKQGEGTEAFF. Here the CDR3 DNA reads TGTGCCAGCGTAAAACAGGGGGAGGGGACTGAAGCTTTCTTT.

In its sample, this clonotype was seen many times. This sequence joins TRBV25-1 and TRBJ2-3; 12 bases match TRBD2. This CDR3 has 12 residues. Germline loops: CDR1 MGHDK, CDR2 SYGVNS. J lost 8 bases, V lost 6 bases, and 0 bases had no gene match. DNA for the CDR3: TGTGCCAGCAGGACTAGCGGGGGTACGCAGTATTTT. Protein: CASRTSGGTQYF. Supplemented by reference TRBV25-1 and TRBJ2-3, the full variable domain reads EADIYQTPRYLVIGTGKKITLECSQTMGHDKMYWYQQDPGMELHLIHYSYGVNSTEKGDLSSESTVSRIRTEHFPLTLESARPSHTSQYLCASRTSGGTQYFGPGTRLTVL.

This clonotype was detected ten times or more. This sequence joins TRBV7-2 and TRBJ2-7; no clear D gene. The CDR3 totals 13 residues. Germline V gene sequence: CDR1 SGHTA, CDR2 FQGNSA. Between the trimmed V and J ends, which lost 5 bases and 3 bases, there was a span of 11 bases. For the CDR3, the DNA is TGTGCCAGCAGCACCCGGATAGACTACGAGCAGTACTTC. Its translation: CASSTRIDYEQYF.

In this sample, this clonotype turned up many times. This rearrangement joins TRBV4-2 to TRBJ1-1, with TRBD1 identical over 8 bases. Germline CDR1 is LGHNA and CDR2 is YNFKEQ. This CDR3 has 15 residues. V gave up 3 bases and J gave up 1 base; unmatched junction bases: 4. CDR3 sequence: CASSHQGAENTEAFF. The CDR3, as DNA: TGTGCCAGCAGCCATCAGGGGGCAGAGAACACTGAAGCTTTCTTT.

This sequence joins TRBV20-1 and TRBJ2-5, with TRBD2 matching over 8 bases. The ends lost 4 bases at V and 4 bases at J; junction bases unmatched: 11. Germline CDR1 DFQATT, CDR2 SNEGSKA (reference sequence). The CDR3 has 15 amino acids. The CDR3 spells CSANLPAGEGETQYF. For the CDR3, the DNA is TGCAGTGCTAATCTACCAGCGGGAGAGGGAGAGACCCAGTACTTC.

This clonotype counts as medium-sized (0.01 to 0.1%). This rearrangement joins TRBV2 to TRBJ1-1; TRBD1 agrees at 8 bases. CDR1 and CDR2 from the germline V gene are SNHLY and FYNNEI. Trimming took 4 bases from V and 3 from J; bases not matched to a gene: 4. The CDR3 has 14 residues. The CDR3 sequence: CASSGTGWYTEAFF. CDR3 nucleotides: TGTGCCAGCAGTGGGACAGGGTGGTACACTGAAGCTTTCTTT.

In its sample, this clonotype ranks as medium-sized. This chain connects TRBV7-3 to TRBJ2-1; 7 nucleotides line up with TRBD2. J was trimmed by 10 bases and V by 5 bases; bases with no gene match: 23. The germline V gene encodes CDR1 SGHTA and CDR2 FQGTGA. This CDR3 is 18 amino acids long. The CDR3 loop reads CASSDTAPTAGAQWEQFF. CDR3 nucleotides: TGTGCCAGCAGCGATACTGCCCCCACTGCGGGAGCGCAGTGGGAGCAGTTCTTC.

The chain uses TRBV4-2 and TRBJ2-5; tentatively, D is TRBD1 or TRBD2 (5 bases each). Trimming pared 1 base from V and 2 bases from J, leaving 11 bases between. Germline values: CDR1 LGHNA, CDR2 YNFKEQ. The CDR3 runs 15 residues. CDR3 nucleotides: TGTGCCAGCAGCCAAGGGGACCCCCCGCAAGAGACCCAGTACTTC. As protein: CASSQGDPPQETQYF.

This clonotype has at least ten counts. This chain links TRBV7-2 with TRBJ2-5; TRBD2 agrees at 8 bases. V gave up 0 bases and J gave up 0 bases; unmatched junction bases: 6. In germline, CDR1 is SGHTA, CDR2 FQGNSA. The CDR3 is 17 amino acids. The CDR3 coding sequence is TGTGCCAGCAGCTTAGCGTCCGGGGGGGCGAACCAAGAGACCCAGTACTTC. Residues: CASSLASGGANQETQYF.

By sample share, this clonotype is medium-sized. The rearrangement uses TRBV10-1 and TRBJ2-3; D gene unclear. V dropped 3 bases and J dropped 0 bases, with 13 bases sitting between them. This CDR3 has 16 residues. CDR1 and CDR2 (germline): WNHNN, SYGVQD (reference sequence). The DNA for the CDR3 is TGCGCCAGCAGTGACGAATACGGTGCCAGCACAGATACGCAGTATTTT. Its translation: CASSDEYGASTDTQYF.

CDR3 loop: CASSSGWGSTKETQYF. CDR3 nucleotides: TGTGCCAGCAGCTCAGGCTGGGGCTCGACCAAAGAGACCCAGTACTTC. The chain employs TRBV7-9 and TRBJ2-5; a weak D match, TRBD1 (5 bases). Germline V lookup: CDR1 SEHNR, CDR2 FQNEAQ (reference sequence). The V and J ends lost 4 bases and 3 bases respectively, with 18 bases between them. CDR3 length: 16 residues.

This clonotype was counted only a few times. The CDR3 DNA sequence: TGTGCCAGCAGTTACTCTAGCGAGGGAGTCTACGAGCAGTACTTC. Amino acids: CASSYSSEGVYEQYF. The rearrangement joins TRBV6-5 to TRBJ2-7, with D possibly TRBD2 on 5 matching bases. This CDR3 is 15 amino acids long. Germline CDR1 and CDR2: MNHEY and SVGAGI. V was clipped by 0 bases and J by 3 bases, with 12 bases between them.

This clonotype is termed medium-sized. The rearrangement uses TRBV19 and TRBJ2-3; maybe TRBD1 (6 bases). The CDR3 loop spans 15 amino acids. V lost 7 bases and J lost 0, with 14 bases in between. Germline loops: CDR1 LNHDA, CDR2 SQIVND (reference sequence). CDR3 nucleotide sequence: TGTGCCAGTAACTCCCAGGGGCTGAGCACAGATACGCAGTATTTT. Translated: CASNSQGLSTDTQYF.

This clonotype was recorded many times. This chain joins TRBV6-1 and TRBJ2-7; 10 nucleotides align to TRBD1. The CDR3 is 14 amino acids. Germline trimming cut 7 bases from V and 5 bases from J; bases unmatched to any gene: 8. CDR1 and CDR2 from the germline V gene are MNHNS and SASEGT. CDR3 loop: CASIRDRGHHEQYF. The CDR3, as DNA: TGTGCCAGCATTCGCGACAGGGGGCATCACGAGCAGTACTTC.